These 18 T cell receptor beta chains were all obtained from the same sample, sequenced in a study of T cell clones after liver transplantation. Profiling relied on immunoSEQ multiplex PCR, and the TCRdb table lists in-frame clones only, not all of them. The sample has around 26,000 clones, 55% to 75% seen once. Sequencing used CD4+ T cells from blood, obtained before liver transplant. All receptors derive from a human donor who received a liver transplant.

The rearrangement uses TRBV18 and TRBJ2-1; 8 nucleotides align to TRBD2. Germline CDR1 is KGHSH and CDR2 is LQKENI. CDR3 length equals 15 residues. Unmatched junction bases numbered 8, after V lost 3 bases and J lost 7 bases. This chain's CDR3 is CASSPSGGRFNEQFF. CDR3 nucleotide sequence: TGTGCCAGCTCACCGTCTGGCGGGAGGTTTAATGAGCAGTTCTTC.

The V call is TRBV5-6, the J call TRBJ1-1, with unresolved D. The CDR3 has 12 amino acids. Germline values: CDR1 SGHDT, CDR2 YYEEEE. V was clipped by 0 bases and J by 11 bases, with 11 bases between them. The DNA of the CDR3 is TGTGCCAGCAGCTTGGGACTGTCTGGGGCTTTCTTT. This codes for CASSLGLSGAFF.

The chain carries TRBV15 and TRBJ1-2, with 9 positions matching TRBD1. The junction had 8 bases not matched to a gene; V was cut back by 1 base and J by 5 bases. The germline V gene has CDR1 LNHNV and CDR2 YYDKDF (reference sequence). There are 16 residues in the CDR3. CDR3 loop: CATSRALPGQGYGYTF. CDR3 nucleotide sequence: TGTGCCACCAGCAGAGCTCTCCCCGGACAGGGGTATGGCTACACCTTC.

This chain connects TRBV2 to TRBJ1-4; D remains unclear. From germline, CDR1 is SNHLY and CDR2 FYNNEI. Trimming took off 6 bases at V and 8 bases at J, with 10 bases between the two ends. The CDR3 is 12 amino acids. The CDR3 loop reads CASRDGEEKLFF. Here the CDR3 DNA reads TGTGCCAGCAGAGACGGGGAGGAAAAACTGTTTTTT. The full variable domain, completed using reference TRBV2 and TRBJ1-4, is EPEVTQTPSHQVTQMGQEVILRCVPISNHLYFYWYRQILGQKVEFLVSFYNNEISEKSEIFDDQFSVERPDGSNFTLKIRSTKLEDSAMYFCASRDGEEKLFFGSGTQLSVL.

The CDR3 loop is CASSLGMSYEQYV. The CDR3 DNA is TGTGCCAGCAGCTTAGGGATGTCCTACGAGCAGTACGTC. The J gene is TRBJ2-7, the V gene TRBV7-9; unclear D gene. The V end was cut by 1 base, the J end by 1 base, with 5 bases between. Germline assignment: CDR1 SEHNR and CDR2 FQNEAQ (reference sequence). The CDR3 is 13 amino acids.

This clone was detected once. CDR3 amino acids: CASSPGTGNYGYTF. The CDR3 nucleotides are TGTGCCAGCTCACCCGGGACAGGAAACTATGGCTACACCTTC. The V and J genes are TRBV18 and TRBJ1-2; 8 nucleotides match TRBD1. With V trimmed by 3 bases and J by 2 bases, 2 bases remained unmatched. This CDR3 has 14 amino acids. The V gene's germline CDR1 is KGHSH and CDR2 LQKENI.

The chain links TRBV6-1 to TRBJ2-5; 9 positions agree with TRBD2. Per the germline V gene, CDR1 is MNHNS and CDR2 is SASEGT. There are 19 residues in the CDR3. Trimming removed 3 bases from V and 0 bases from J; junction bases left unmatched: 14. CDR3 in amino acids: CASSDDIRLAGNYQETQYF. The CDR3 coding sequence is TGTGCCAGCAGTGATGATATTCGGCTAGCGGGGAACTACCAAGAGACCCAGTACTTC.

This clone was observed once. The chain uses TRBV6-5 and TRBJ1-1, with a weak D call TRBD1 (6 bases). The germline V and J ends were trimmed by 5 bases and 4 bases, with 14 bases remaining between them. CDR3 length: 14 residues. Germline V gene lookup returns CDR1 MNHEY and CDR2 SVGAGI. CDR3 nucleotide sequence: TGTGCCAGCAGTCCCAACAGGGTCCGCACTGAAGCTTTCTTT. Encoded protein: CASSPNRVRTEAFF.

The V gene is TRBV30, the J gene TRBJ2-3; D possibly corresponds to TRBD1 (6 bases). Germline V gene sequence: CDR1 GTSNPN, CDR2 SVGIG (reference sequence). The CDR3 runs 13 residues. V was pared by 4 bases and J by 6 bases, with 14 bases between. The CDR3 is CAWNNRVGDTQYF. CDR3 DNA: TGTGCCTGGAACAACAGGGTAGGCGATACGCAGTATTTT.

V and J are TRBV6-1 and TRBJ2-7; D may correspond to TRBD1 or TRBD2 (6 bases each). Germline CDR1 reads MNHNS; CDR2 reads SASEGT. Trimming removed 0 bases at V and 2 bases at J, with 11 bases between. The CDR3 length is 15 residues. The CDR3 sequence is CASSEAIGGAYEQYF. The CDR3 region has the DNA TGTGCCAGCAGTGAAGCCATCGGGGGCGCCTACGAGCAGTACTTC.

The chain joins TRBV2 to TRBJ1-1, with a weak D call TRBD1 (6 bases). The CDR3 contains 13 residues. Germline values: CDR1 SNHLY, CDR2 FYNNEI. V lost 3 bases to trimming and J lost 9 bases, with 14 bases between them. The CDR3 nucleotides read TGTGCCAGCAGTGAGAAAGGGGACAACAAAGCTTTCTTT. Protein: CASSEKGDNKAFF.

The rearrangement links TRBV29-1 to TRBJ2-3; possible D gene TRBD1, 6 bases. The CDR3 loop spans 12 amino acids. V lost 7 bases to trimming and J lost 4 bases, with 12 bases between them. Germline CDR1 SQVTM, CDR2 ANQGSEA. CDR3 DNA: TGCAGCGGGAATCAGGGGTCAGATACGCAGTATTTT. As protein: CSGNQGSDTQYF.

The chain links TRBV10-2 to TRBJ1-2; no reliable D call. CDR3 length equals 11 residues. Trimming shortened V by 10 bases and J by 6 bases, and 12 bases separated the two germline ends. Germline loops: CDR1 WSHSY, CDR2 SAAADI. CDR3 coding DNA: TGCGCCACCGGGCCCAGTGATGGCTACACCTTC. It specifies CATGPSDGYTF.

This clone has more than one count but fewer than ten. The CDR3 loop reads CASSSISRQYSNQPQHF. The CDR3 DNA reads TGTGCCAGTAGCAGTATTTCCCGGCAATATAGCAATCAGCCCCAGCATTTT. The rearrangement joins TRBV19 to TRBJ1-5; no firm D call. The V and J ends lost 6 bases and 0 bases respectively, with 18 bases between them. This CDR3 is 17 amino acids long. The V gene's germline CDR1 is LNHDA and CDR2 SQIVND (reference sequence).

This chain uses TRBV4-3 with TRBJ2-5, with 10 bases aligning to TRBD2. Germline loops: CDR1 LGHNA, CDR2 YSLEER. CDR3 length equals 14 residues. V was pared by 2 bases and J by 4 bases, with 1 base of the junction left unmatched. The DNA for the CDR3 is TGCGCCAGCAGCCAAAGACTAGCGGGAGAGACCCAGTACTTC. Translated: CASSQRLAGETQYF.

The V call is TRBV7-2, the J call TRBJ2-7; the D gene is possibly TRBD1 (5 bases). V was pared by 3 bases and J by 2 bases, with 8 bases between. Germline assignment: CDR1 SGHTA and CDR2 FQGNSA. CDR3 length equals 13 residues. CDR3 protein: CASSFGHPYEQYF. In DNA, the CDR3 is TGTGCCAGCAGCTTCGGACATCCCTACGAGCAGTACTTC.

This clone was observed a few times. The chain carries TRBV30 and TRBJ1-5, with TRBD1 as a possible D gene (5 bases). V was pared by 5 bases and J by 4 bases, with 18 bases between. The CDR3 length is 15 residues. Germline CDR1 GTSNPN, CDR2 SVGIG (reference sequence). In nucleotides, the CDR3 is TGTGCCTGGGGGGAGACAGATCTCTCGAATCAGCCCCAGCATTTT. It yields the protein CAWGETDLSNQPQHF. The complete variable domain, with remaining parts taken from reference TRBV30 and TRBJ1-5, reads SQTIHQWPATLVQPVGSPLSLECTVEGTSNPNLYWYRQAAGRGLQLLFYSVGIGQISSEVPQNLSASRPQDRQFILSSKKLLLSDSGFYLCAWGETDLSNQPQHFGDGTRLSIL.

The rearrangement uses TRBV5-1 and TRBJ1-5; D uncertain. This CDR3 is built from 16 residues. Germline CDR1 reads SGHRS; CDR2 reads YFSETQ. The V gene lost 4 bases and the J gene lost 3 bases, with 17 bases spanning the gap. In DNA form, the CDR3 reads TGCGCCAGCAGCCCGCTTGGCCCTTACAACAATCAGCCCCAGCATTTT. It encodes CASSPLGPYNNQPQHF.